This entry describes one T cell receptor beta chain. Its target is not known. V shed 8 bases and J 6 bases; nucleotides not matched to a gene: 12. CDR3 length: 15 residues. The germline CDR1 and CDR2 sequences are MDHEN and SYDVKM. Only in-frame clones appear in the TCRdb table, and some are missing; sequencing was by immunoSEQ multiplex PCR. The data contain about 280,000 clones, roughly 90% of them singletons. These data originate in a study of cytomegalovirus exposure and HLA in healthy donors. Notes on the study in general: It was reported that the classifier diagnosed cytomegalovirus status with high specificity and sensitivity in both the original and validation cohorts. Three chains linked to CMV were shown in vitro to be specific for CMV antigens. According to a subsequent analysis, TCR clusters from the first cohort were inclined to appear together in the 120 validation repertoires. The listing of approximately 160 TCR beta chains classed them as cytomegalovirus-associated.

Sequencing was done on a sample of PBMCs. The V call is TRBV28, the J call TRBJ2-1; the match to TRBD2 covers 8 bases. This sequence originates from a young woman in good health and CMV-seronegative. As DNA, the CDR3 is TGTGCCAGCCGAACGGGGGGGCGGGAACGCAATGAGCAGTTCTTC. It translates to CASRTGGRERNEQFF.